This T cell receptor (beta chain) stems from a study of T cell repertoires in cytomegalovirus infection. In this sample, this clonotype turned up a few times. One entry per CDR3 protein, called by TCRdb with MiXCR from the reads. There are under 250,000 distinct CDR3 sequences in the sample; approximately 7% occur only once, and around 6.9% lies in the top ten. The receptor was derived from a human donor in good health (CMV status not recorded). Some clones in this sample may be carry-over from other donors' samples. Sequencing used PBMCs.

The CDR3 region is CASLPGQTYEQYF. As DNA, the CDR3 is TGTGCCAGTTTGCCGGGACAGACCTACGAGCAGTACTTC. This chain joins TRBV6-6 and TRBJ2-7, with TRBD1 identical over 7 bases. Looked up from germline, CDR1 is MNHNY and CDR2 is SVGAGI (reference sequence). CDR3 length: 13 amino acids. J lost 2 bases, V lost 9 bases, and 7 bases had no gene match.